The sequence of this T cell receptor beta chain was determined in a study of blood T cell repertoires in COVID-19. Study as a whole: There were acute and convalescent COVID-19 samples, and they came from the United States, Italy and Spain.

Per the study methods: By means of reference gene primer amplification, nucleated cell counts were estimated. Method: immunoSEQ multiplex PCR; TCRdb's copy keeps in-frame clones and lacks some. The D gene and trimming were derived from the DNA, and the V and J assignments and clone size from that table. Counted here are about 190,000 clones, 84% occurring once; the ten biggest clones make up less than 6.5%. Germline CDR1 is SEHNR and CDR2 is FQNEAQ (reference sequence). After removal of 1 base from V and 0 bases from J, the junction contained 3 bases not matched to a gene. The CDR3 runs to 15 residues. Comments on this clone: Other DNA sequences within the sample encode an identical CDR3.

The TCR originated in a woman in her 70s with active or convalescent COVID-19. Sequenced: peripheral blood. The chain joins TRBV7-9 to TRBJ2-7, with 7 bases fitting TRBD2. CDR3: CASSLGASGSYEQYF. CDR3 bases: TGTGCCAGCAGCTTAGGAGCTAGCGGCTCCTACGAGCAGTACTTC.